This TCR beta chain emerged from a study of T-cell reconstitution after alpha-beta-depleted transplantation in children. The CDR3 totals 13 residues. Germline V gives CDR1 SQVTM, CDR2 ANQGSEA. Trimming removed 7 bases from V and 1 base from J; junction bases left unmatched: 1. This clonotype was counted between two and nine times. The TCRbeta library incorporated unique molecular identifiers. TCRdb used MiXCR to reprocess the PCR reads, holding one entry per CDR3 protein. Here the sample spans around 360,000 distinct CDR3 sequences, approximately 10% being singletons. The sequencing used PBMCs from the stem cell graft donor, collected from the stem cell graft. The sequence came from a human donor who donated a stem cell graft to a child with acute lymphoblastic leukemia. The V call is TRBV29-1, the J call TRBJ2-2; 9 bases align to TRBD2. This chain's CDR3 is CSGRGGNTGELFF. DNA of the CDR3: TGCAGCGGGCGGGGGGGGAACACCGGGGAGCTGTTTTTT.